One sample yielded the 29 T cell receptor beta chains listed below, sequenced in a study of T cells after yellow fever vaccination (dated by TCRdb to between 2018 and 2021). The method was 5' RACE. The sequencing machine was an Illumina HiSeq 2500. TCRdb reprocessed the public reads (quality trimming at Q25 with fastp, clone calling with MiXCR) and kept in-frame beta chains. Entries are consolidated by CDR3 protein sequence, retaining the most common genes and DNA. Present in this sample are tens of thousands of distinct CDR3 sequences, about an eighth of which were seen just once. The biggest ten clones account for 20% to 25% of the sample. The sample's treatment or condition label, decoded: live attenuated yellow fever vaccine strain. This specimen was CD8+ T cells not binding an NS4B(214-222) dextramer, sorted from PBMCs, taken about 20 days after the first yellow fever vaccination. Per the publication, the cell subset or site label means: NS4B epitope dextramer-negative CD8 T cells. These receptors were collected from a man between 18 and 35 years old who received the YFV17D yellow fever vaccine.

The V call is TRBV11-2, the J call TRBJ2-1; TRBD2 agrees at 12 bases. J gave up 7 bases and V 3 bases, and 4 bases lay outside the gene matches. CDR1 and CDR2 from the germline V gene are SGHAT and FQNNGV. This CDR3 comprises 15 residues. The CDR3 here is CASSLPSGGANEQFF. In nucleotides, the CDR3 is TGTGCCAGCAGCTTGCCTAGCGGGGGGGCTAATGAGCAGTTCTTC.

This clonotype appeared a few times. J is TRBJ1-2 and V is TRBV11-2; D is ambiguous. This CDR3 is 16 amino acids long. V was shortened by 3 bases and J by 0 bases, with 14 bases between the two germline ends. Germline-derived CDR1 and CDR2 are SGHAT and FQNNGV. The CDR3 is CASSFKAANPNYGYTF. The CDR3 bases are TGTGCCAGCAGCTTTAAGGCAGCTAATCCTAACTATGGCTACACCTTC.

CDR3 coding DNA: TGTGCTAGCAGACCGACGGGACAGGGAGGAGAGCAGTACGTC. It encodes CASRPTGQGGEQYV. The chain is built from TRBV7-7 and TRBJ2-7; TRBD1 matches at 9 bases. Germline values: CDR1 SSHAT, CDR2 FNYEAQ (reference sequence). There are 14 residues in the CDR3.

The V call is TRBV6-2 or TRBV6-3, the J call TRBJ2-1, with D tentatively TRBD1 (6 bases). Germline-derived CDR1 and CDR2 are MNHEY and SVGEGT. V lost 5 bases and J lost 6, with 14 bases in between. This CDR3 contains 14 residues. CDR3 DNA: TGTGCCAGCAGTCTACAGGGATCTGGCAATGAGCAGTTCTTC. Its translation: CASSLQGSGNEQFF.

This clonotype has only a few counts. The V call is TRBV27, the J call TRBJ2-2, with 8 bases lining up with TRBD2. The length of the CDR3 is 15 residues. CDR1 is MNHEY and CDR2 is SMNVEV in the germline V gene (reference sequence). With V trimmed by 5 bases and J by 5 bases, 7 bases remained unmatched. CDR3 region: CASSPGLVGTGELFF. Here the CDR3 DNA reads TGTGCCAGCAGTCCGGGACTAGTTGGAACCGGGGAGCTGTTTTTT.

The chain carries TRBV11-1 and TRBJ2-3, with 7 bases fitting TRBD1. V was clipped by 4 bases and J by 6 bases; unmatched bases: 19. The CDR3 runs to 18 residues. Germline V lookup: CDR1 SGHAT, CDR2 FQDESV (reference sequence). The CDR3 loop is CASSSFRLTGPATDTQYF. For the CDR3, the DNA is TGTGCCAGCAGCTCGTTCCGACTGACAGGGCCCGCAACTGATACGCAGTATTTT. Drawing the rest from reference TRBV11-1 and TRBJ2-3, the complete variable domain is EAEVAQSPRYKITEKSQAVAFWCDPISGHATLYWYRQILGQGPELLVQFQDESVVDDSQLPKDRFSAERLKGVDSTLKIQPAELGDSAMYLCASSSFRLTGPATDTQYFGPGTRLTVL.

Concerning this clonotype: At one boundary the junction diverges from the germline segment, which might be a read error. This sequence joins TRBV24-1 and TRBJ1-3, with 7 bases lining up with TRBD1. The length of the CDR3 is 22 residues. The V gene's germline CDR1 is KGHDR and CDR2 SFDVKD. In DNA form, the CDR3 reads TGTGCCGCCAGTGACGAAATCAAAGCCCGACAGGGTCTAAACCCCTCTGGAAACACCATATATTTT. Translating gives CAASDEIKARQGLNPSGNTIYF.

This clonotype was seen a handful of times. The chain employs TRBV15 and TRBJ2-3, with a tentative D call TRBD2 (6 bases). Trimming took 3 bases from V and 5 from J, leaving 18 bases between them. The CDR3 sequence is 16 residues long. Germline CDR1 reads LNHNV; CDR2 reads YYDKDF (reference sequence). The CDR3 DNA is TGTGCCACCAGCAGGCAGAGCGGAGGGGCGGGAGATACGCAGTATTTT. Translated: CATSRQSGGAGDTQYF.

This clonotype has just a few counts. This chain links TRBV28 with TRBJ2-7, with a tentative D call TRBD1 (6 bases). Trimming took 5 bases from V and 3 from J, leaving 11 bases between them. This CDR3 has 13 amino acids. Germline V gene sequence: CDR1 MDHEN, CDR2 SYDVKM. CDR3 region: CASSNRVFYEQYV. CDR3 bases: TGTGCCAGCAGTAACAGGGTTTTCTACGAGCAGTACGTC.

This clonotype was detected ten times or more. V gene TRBV4-1 combines with J gene TRBJ1-4; D not resolved. Germline V lookup: CDR1 MGHRA, CDR2 YSYEKL. This CDR3 has 14 amino acids. V lost 0 bases, J lost 3 bases, and 5 bases lay in between. CDR3 amino acids: CASSQEEPNEKLFF. In DNA, the CDR3 is TGCGCCAGCAGCCAAGAAGAGCCTAATGAAAAACTGTTTTTT.

This clonotype was seen a handful of times. V usage is TRBV7-8 and J usage is TRBJ2-5, with D perhaps matching TRBD1 or TRBD2 (5 bases each). V gave up 5 bases and J gave up 4 bases, with 14 bases separating them. The germline V gene has CDR1 SGHVS and CDR2 FQNEAQ. This CDR3 is 14 amino acids long. The CDR3 sequence: CASSPGRDGETQYF. DNA of the CDR3: TGTGCCAGCAGCCCCGGCAGGGACGGAGAGACCCAGTACTTC.

This clonotype was counted a few times. This sequence joins TRBV29-1 and TRBJ2-4; D unclear. Germline V gene sequence: CDR1 SQVTM, CDR2 ANQGSEA. The CDR3 contains 11 residues. V lost 3 bases, J lost 8 bases, and 8 bases lay in between. CDR3 DNA sequence: TGCAGCGTTGAGGCTTGGGACATTCAGTACTTC. Translated: CSVEAWDIQYF.

The chain is built from TRBV7-2 and TRBJ2-7, with unresolved D. Deletions cut 1 base from V and 0 bases from J, with 16 bases between. In germline, CDR1 is SGHTA, CDR2 FQGNSA. The CDR3 runs 17 residues. The CDR3, as DNA: TGTGCCAGCAGCTTAGGGGCCTGGACCCACAGCTCCTACGAGCAGTACTTC. This codes for CASSLGAWTHSSYEQYF.

The chain links TRBV5-5 to TRBJ2-1, with D perhaps given as TRBD1 or TRBD2 (5 bases each). This CDR3 has 13 residues. Germline assignment: CDR1 SGHKS and CDR2 YYEKEE (reference sequence). The V and J ends lost 9 bases and 7 bases respectively, with 17 bases between them. CDR3 region: CATGDEGLNEQFF. The DNA of the CDR3 is TGTGCCACCGGGGACGAGGGGCTGAATGAGCAGTTCTTC. The whole variable domain, filled in from reference TRBV5-5 and TRBJ2-1, reads DAGVTQSPTHLIKTRGQQVTLRCSPISGHKSVSWYQQVLGQGPQFIFQYYEKEERGRGNFPDRFSARQFPNYSSELNVNALLLGDSALYLCATGDEGLNEQFFGPGTRLTVL.

This clonotype was picked up a small number of times. The chain joins TRBV14 to TRBJ2-1; 9 nucleotides line up with TRBD1. There are 16 residues in the CDR3. Germline V gives CDR1 SGHDN, CDR2 FVKESK. V trimming: 1 base; J trimming: 8 bases; junction bases outside the gene matches: 9. The CDR3 is CASSQAPGQGGDEQFF. As DNA, the CDR3 is TGTGCCAGCAGCCAAGCCCCGGGACAGGGAGGCGATGAGCAGTTCTTC.

This clonotype was found a few times. The chain joins TRBV4-3 to TRBJ2-2; D ambiguous. V gave up 0 bases and J gave up 2 bases, with 7 bases separating them. The CDR3 is 15 amino acids. The germline V gene encodes CDR1 LGHNA and CDR2 YSLEER. CDR3 residues: CASSQDPGNTGELFF. The CDR3 bases are TGCGCCAGCAGCCAAGATCCAGGAAACACCGGGGAGCTGTTTTTT.

This clonotype occurred a few times. This sequence joins TRBV20-1 and TRBJ1-6, with TRBD1 matching over 8 bases. V was clipped by 6 bases and J by 10 bases; unmatched bases: 8. This CDR3 comprises 13 residues. Germline CDR1 is DFQATT and CDR2 is SNEGSKA (reference sequence). In DNA form, the CDR3 reads TGCAGTGCGGTACAGGGGGATGCATCACCCCTCCACTTT. It specifies CSAVQGDASPLHF.

The rearrangement joins TRBV4-1 to TRBJ1-5; 8 bases are shared with TRBD1. The germline V gene has CDR1 MGHRA and CDR2 YSYEKL. V gave up 1 base and J gave up 3 bases; unmatched junction bases: 2. This CDR3 is 15 amino acids long. The CDR3 DNA reads TGCGCCAGCAGCCAAGGGACAGGGTACAATCAGCCCCAGCATTTT. This translates into CASSQGTGYNQPQHF.

V is TRBV7-2 and J is TRBJ1-2, with TRBD1 matching 7 bases. The germline V gene has CDR1 SGHTA and CDR2 FQGNSA. Germline trimming cut 5 bases from V and 4 bases from J; bases unmatched to any gene: 10. The CDR3 extends over 15 amino acids. CDR3: CASSAPPGTVYGYTF. The CDR3 coding sequence is TGTGCCAGCAGCGCCCCTCCCGGGACAGTCTATGGCTACACCTTC.

The chain is built from TRBV12-3 or TRBV12-4 and TRBJ2-3, with D unresolved. This CDR3 region has 14 residues. The ends were cut back, 7 bases at V and 1 base at J, with 12 bases in the middle. The CDR3 spells CASKGSFGTDTQYF. CDR3 in DNA: TGTGCCAGCAAGGGTTCTTTTGGCACAGATACGCAGTATTTT.

This clonotype was seen more than once but under ten times. This chain uses TRBV7-6 with TRBJ1-2; no firm D call. This CDR3 comprises 13 residues. V was cut by 5 bases and J by 2 bases, with 9 bases left in between. The germline V gene encodes CDR1 SGHVS and CDR2 FNYEAQ. Written as DNA, the CDR3 is TGTGCCAGCAGCCCTGACGGGAACTATGGCTACACCTTC. Its translation: CASSPDGNYGYTF. Looking up the rest from reference TRBV7-6 and TRBJ1-2 gives the full variable domain: GAGVSQSPRYKVTKRGQDVALRCDPISGHVSLYWYRQALGQGPEFLTYFNYEAQQDKSGLPNDRFSAERPEGSISTLTIQRTEQRDSAMYRCASSPDGNYGYTFGSGTRLTVV.

The chain uses TRBV6-5 and TRBJ1-2; no clear D. Germline loops: CDR1 MNHEY, CDR2 SVGAGI. V was cut by 2 bases and J by 6 bases, with 10 bases left in between. The CDR3 spans 13 residues. CDR3 nucleotides: TGTGCCAGCAGTTACGGATTGTTGGATGGCTACACCTTC. It encodes CASSYGLLDGYTF.

V gene TRBV12-3 or TRBV12-4 combines with J gene TRBJ2-3, with D unclear. With 4 bases removed from V and 1 base from J, the gap between germline ends came to 3 bases. CDR3 length: 12 residues. The CDR3 DNA sequence: TGTGCCAGCAGTTCCCGCACAGATACGCAGTATTTT. This encodes CASSSRTDTQYF.

The table lists this clonotype with a few counts. Germline is not matched at one junction end, which may reflect a read error. J is TRBJ1-4 and V is TRBV27; D call uncertain. This CDR3 has 13 residues. Germline values: CDR1 MNHEY, CDR2 SMNVEV (reference sequence). CDR3 protein: CASSFIPNEKLFF. CDR3 DNA: TGTGCCAGCAGTTTCATCCCTAACGAAAAACTGTTTTTT.

The rearrangement uses TRBV5-1 and TRBJ2-3; D might be TRBD1 (5 bases). V lost 0 bases and J lost 1, with 9 bases in between. CDR3 size: 15 residues. Germline CDR1 and CDR2: SGHRS and YFSETQ. CDR3 coding DNA: TGCGCCAGCAGCTTGGAAGGGGTCGGCACAGATACGCAGTATTTT. It is translated as CASSLEGVGTDTQYF.

The chain is built from TRBV4-1 and TRBJ2-1; tentative D call: TRBD1 (7 bases). CDR3 length: 17 residues. Germline CDR1 reads MGHRA; CDR2 reads YSYEKL. V lost 1 base and J 7 bases, leaving 20 bases between the germline ends. CDR3 coding DNA: TGCGCCAGCAGCCAAGTTGGTAGCGCCCCAGGGGGGAATGAGCAGTTCTTC. Translation gives CASSQVGSAPGGNEQFF.

This clonotype was seen more than once but under ten times. The chain combines TRBV6-1 with TRBJ2-3; D unresolved. Germline assignment: CDR1 MNHNS and CDR2 SASEGT. Trimming cost V 11 bases and J 0 bases, with 12 bases left between them. The CDR3 consists of 13 residues. The CDR3 region has the DNA TGTGCCGCCGGTTTTCCTAGCACAGATACGCAGTATTTT. It translates to CAAGFPSTDTQYF.

This chain connects TRBV27 to TRBJ1-5, with 8 positions matching TRBD1. This CDR3 spans 14 amino acids. Germline V lookup: CDR1 MNHEY, CDR2 SMNVEV (reference sequence). Trimming removed 6 bases from V and 1 base from J; junction bases left unmatched: 2. The CDR3 DNA reads TGTGCCAGCAGGACAGGGGTGAGCAATCAGCCCCAGCATTTT. The encoded protein is CASRTGVSNQPQHF.

CDR3 in DNA: TGTGCCAGCAGCCGGCGGGCTAGCGGGGGGGTGGAGACCCAGTACTTC. This codes for CASSRRASGGVETQYF. The chain has TRBV11-2 and TRBJ2-5; 12 nucleotides line up with TRBD2. V lost 5 bases to trimming and J lost 5 bases; unmatched junction nucleotides: 9. The length of the CDR3 is 16 residues. In germline, CDR1 is SGHAT, CDR2 FQNNGV.